The 17 T cell receptor beta chains reported below all come from one sample, sequenced in a study of blood T cell repertoires in COVID-19. Profiled with immunoSEQ multiplex PCR; TCRdb holds only in-frame clones, not every one. The data hold roughly 200,000 clones, with around 86% observed a single time. Sequenced material: PBMCs or T cells enriched from blood (not recorded which). Receptors were obtained from a middle-aged woman with acute COVID-19.

The rearrangement uses TRBV3-1 (or the pseudogene TRBV3-2) and TRBJ2-1, with D possibly matching TRBD2 (6 bases). The CDR3 is 17 amino acids. V dropped 0 bases and J dropped 4 bases, with 16 bases sitting between them. The germline gives CDR1 LGHDT, CDR2 YNNKEL (reference sequence). The CDR3 loop reads CASSQDRGGTLYNEQFF. CDR3 DNA sequence: TGTGCCAGCAGCCAAGATCGGGGCGGGACCTTGTACAATGAGCAGTTCTTC.

This clone was counted only a few times. In DNA form, the CDR3 reads TGTGCCAGCAGGGACCGGACAGGGGGTAGATTCGAGCAGTACTTC. Amino acid sequence: CASRDRTGGRFEQYF. This chain joins TRBV11-2 and TRBJ2-7, with 10 nucleotides matching TRBD1. Germline CDR1 SGHAT, CDR2 FQNNGV. V dropped 6 bases and J dropped 6; count of bases not matched to a gene: 11. CDR3 size: 15 residues. Full variable domain (remainder filled in from reference TRBV11-2 and TRBJ2-7): EAGVAQSPRYKIIEKRQSVAFWCNPISGHATLYWYQQILGQGPKLLIQFQNNGVVDDSQLPKDRFSAERLKGVDSTLKIQPAKLEDSAVYLCASRDRTGGRFEQYFGPGTRLTVT.

This chain joins TRBV30 and TRBJ2-1, with 7 positions matching TRBD1. Germline assignment: CDR1 GTSNPN and CDR2 SVGIG (reference sequence). The CDR3 consists of 15 residues. Trimming took 3 bases from V and 2 from J; bases not matched to a gene: 7. CDR3 in DNA: TGTGCCTGGAGAGAGACAGGGAACCCCTACAATGAGCAGTTCTTC. This sequence encodes CAWRETGNPYNEQFF.

This rearrangement joins TRBV13 to TRBJ2-1, with 9 bases aligning to TRBD1. After removal of 5 bases from V and 8 bases from J, the junction contained 10 bases not matched to a gene. This CDR3 is built from 15 residues. The germline CDR1 and CDR2 sequences are PRHDT and FYEKMQ (reference sequence). The CDR3 coding sequence is TGTGCCAGCAGCCAGACCTTGGGACAGGGCTATGAGCAGTTCTTC. Its translation: CASSQTLGQGYEQFF.

V usage is TRBV28 and J usage is TRBJ1-2; 9 positions agree with TRBD1. V lost 3 bases, J lost 6 bases, and 5 bases stayed unmatched. The CDR3 is 14 residues long. The germline V gene encodes CDR1 MDHEN and CDR2 SYDVKM. Here the CDR3 DNA reads TGTGCCAGCAGTTTCACGGGACAGGGCGATGGCTACACCTTC. Amino acids: CASSFTGQGDGYTF.

V usage is TRBV28 and J usage is TRBJ2-6, with D perhaps matching TRBD1 (6 bases). Germline lookup yields CDR1 MDHEN and CDR2 SYDVKM. The germline V and J ends were trimmed by 3 bases and 0 bases, with 12 bases remaining between them. The CDR3 has 17 amino acids. CDR3 residues: CASSLGRGNSGANVLTF. The CDR3 DNA is TGTGCCAGCAGTTTGGGTAGGGGGAACTCTGGGGCCAACGTCCTGACTTTC.

The rearrangement joins TRBV19 to TRBJ2-5, with TRBD2 identical over 8 bases. Germline V gives CDR1 LNHDA, CDR2 SQIVND (reference sequence). Trimming took 0 bases from V and 1 from J; bases not matched to a gene: 10. CDR3 length: 18 residues. CDR3: CASSIETPGLASQETQYF. The CDR3 DNA follows: TGTGCCAGTAGTATAGAGACCCCAGGACTAGCCTCCCAAGAGACCCAGTACTTC.

The J gene is TRBJ2-7, the V gene TRBV5-1; 8 positions match TRBD2. Trimming cost V 0 bases and J 4 bases; bases outside gene matches: 6. The CDR3 sequence is 15 residues long. The germline CDR1 and CDR2 sequences are SGHRS and YFSETQ. In DNA, the CDR3 is TGCGCCAGCAGCTTGGGGGGGAGCGGGAGTTACGAGCAGTACTTC. Encoded protein: CASSLGGSGSYEQYF.

The chain has TRBV18 and TRBJ1-5, with D perhaps TRBD1 (6 bases). Per the germline V gene, CDR1 is KGHSH and CDR2 is LQKENI. The V end was cut by 5 bases, the J end by 6 bases, with 11 bases between. The length of the CDR3 is 13 residues. The CDR3 DNA reads TGTGCCAGCTCAGAGGGGGTGCGTCAGCCCCAGCATTTT. Its translation: CASSEGVRQPQHF.

The chain uses TRBV29-1 and TRBJ1-1; 10 bases map to TRBD1. V was clipped by 1 base and J by 5 bases; unmatched bases: 1. The CDR3 is made up of 13 amino acids. Per the germline V gene, CDR1 is SQVTM and CDR2 is ANQGSEA. The DNA for the CDR3 is TGCAGCGTTGAAGGACAGGGGGCAACTGAAGCTTTCTTT. Its protein is CSVEGQGATEAFF.

The chain carries TRBV24-1 and TRBJ1-2; a weak D match, TRBD1 (5 bases). The CDR3 loop spans 14 amino acids. Trimming cost V 4 bases and J 6 bases, with 14 bases left between them. CDR1 is KGHDR and CDR2 is SFDVKD in the germline V gene. The CDR3 coding sequence is TGTGCCACCAGTGACCCCTGGCAGGGTCATGGCTACACCTTC. Translation: CATSDPWQGHGYTF.

V is TRBV11-3 and J is TRBJ2-2, with D perhaps matching TRBD1 (5 bases). This CDR3 spans 14 amino acids. From germline, CDR1 is SGHNT and CDR2 YENEEA. The germline V and J ends were trimmed by 5 bases and 3 bases, with 10 bases remaining between them. The CDR3 DNA reads TGTGCCAGCAGCGCCCAGGGATACACCGGGGAGCTGTTTTTT. This translates into CASSAQGYTGELFF.

This clone was seen a single time. CDR3 DNA sequence: TGTGCCAGTAGGAGGTCCCTAGCGGGAGGCGAGCAGTACTTC. The encoded protein is CASRRSLAGGEQYF. The chain has TRBV19 and TRBJ2-7; the match to TRBD2 covers 11 bases. This CDR3 comprises 14 residues. V trimming: 6 bases; J trimming: 6 bases; junction bases outside the gene matches: 7. From germline, CDR1 is LNHDA and CDR2 SQIVND (reference sequence).

The V gene is TRBV19, the J gene TRBJ1-5, with D hard to call. Trimming cost V 5 bases and J 5 bases, with 13 bases left between them. Looked up from germline, CDR1 is LNHDA and CDR2 is SQIVND (reference sequence). The CDR3 is 14 residues long. The CDR3 DNA follows: TGTGCCAGTAGTCCCAGGAGGCTGGATCAGCCCCAGCATTTT. This translates into CASSPRRLDQPQHF.

CDR3: CASTPRQKGAGNTIYF. The CDR3 coding sequence is TGTGCCAGCACCCCACGGCAGAAGGGGGCGGGAAACACCATATATTTT. This chain joins TRBV6-6 and TRBJ1-3; the match to TRBD1 covers 7 bases. Germline V gene data show CDR1 as MNHNY and CDR2 as SVGAGI (reference sequence). V trimming: 7 bases; J trimming: 4 bases; junction bases outside the gene matches: 13. This CDR3 is built from 16 residues.

This clone has only a few counts. The chain has TRBV5-1 and TRBJ2-7, with 9 bases aligning to TRBD2. Losses at the gene ends were 4 bases for V and 2 bases for J; bases not matched to a gene: 13. CDR3 length: 17 amino acids. The germline gives CDR1 SGHRS, CDR2 YFSETQ. The CDR3 DNA reads as TGCGCCAGCAGCGGCGGAATTACTAGCGGGCGAACCTACGAGCAGTACTTC. Amino acid sequence: CASSGGITSGRTYEQYF.

The V gene is TRBV10-2, the J gene TRBJ2-7, with a tentative D call TRBD1 (6 bases). There are 13 residues in the CDR3. CDR1 is WSHSY, CDR2 SAAADI, per germline. Trimming removed 6 bases at V and 3 bases at J, with 12 bases between. CDR3: CASRDSNNYEQYF. DNA of the CDR3: TGCGCCAGCAGGGACAGTAACAACTACGAGCAGTACTTC.